The sample holds one count of the clone carrying this T cell receptor beta chain. Its antigen is as yet unknown. The data belong to a study of shared clonotypes between healthy human individuals. Across the whole study: The donor pool was made up of a couple of women and three men aged 18 to 49.

General study findings and limits: Clonotype sharing among donors was thought likely to change with sequencing depth.

Clones were read by immunoSEQ multiplex PCR, and TCRdb kept only the in-frame ones, dropping some. The sample gives approximately 2.4 million clones, more than 90% of which show up once; roughly 0.13% is in the top ten. The receptor was derived from a man aged 18 to 29 in good health. Sequences were obtained from naive CD4+ T cells sorted from blood. Subset here: CD45RA+ positively selected.

The CDR3 spells CASSEMGTGNEKLFF. Here the CDR3 DNA reads TGTGCCAGCAGTGAAATGGGGACAGGCAATGAAAAACTGTTTTTT. The rearrangement uses TRBV2 and TRBJ1-4; 8 bases line up with TRBD1. The CDR3 has 15 residues. After removal of 2 bases from V and 5 bases from J, the junction contained 4 bases not matched to a gene. Germline V CDR1 and CDR2: SNHLY, FYNNEI. Combining the CDR3 with reference TRBV2 and TRBJ1-4 gives the whole variable domain EPEVTQTPSHQVTQMGQEVILRCVPISNHLYFYWYRQILGQKVEFLVSFYNNEISEKSEIFDDQFSVERPDGSNFTLKIRSTKLEDSAMYFCASSEMGTGNEKLFFGSGTQLSVL.